This paragraph covers one TCR beta chain sequence. Its antigen is unknown. The sample belongs to a study of T cell responses to AZD1222 COVID-19 vaccine. CDR1 and CDR2 (germline): SQVTM, ANQGSEA. This CDR3 spans 14 amino acids. Germline trimming cut 1 base from V and 2 bases from J; bases unmatched to any gene: 2. Overall study results and limits: All repertoire sampling was performed exclusively after the peak T cell response. At 160-218 and 743-854, vaccine-associated CD4 TCRs were dominant, and they spanned spike. An increase in Spike-specific TCR breadth and depth was observed after two AZD1222 doses.

Sequencing used immunoSEQ multiplex PCR; TCRdb keeps in-frame clones, though not all of them. This table holds 95,000 to 150,000 clones, about 88% found once. The material was peripheral blood, obtained on day 0 of AZD1222 vaccination. This receptor was taken from an adult in good health. V and J are TRBV29-1 and TRBJ1-3; 7 bases are shared with TRBD1. The DNA of the CDR3 is TGCAGCGTTGAAGGAGACAGGGCTGGAAACACCATATATTTT. Translation gives CSVEGDRAGNTIYF.